The 11 T cell receptor beta chains below were found in one sample sequenced in a study of T cell responses to AZD1222 COVID-19 vaccine. Profiled with immunoSEQ multiplex PCR; TCRdb holds only in-frame clones, not every one. The sample consists of fewer than 200,000 clones, 80% to 90% of them appearing once. The material sequenced was peripheral blood, taken 28 days after the second AZD1222 dose. The receptors stem from an adult who received the AZD1222 COVID-19 vaccine.

The rearrangement uses TRBV28 and TRBJ2-5, with D tentatively TRBD1 or TRBD2 (5 bases each). The CDR3 loop spans 14 amino acids. V shed 2 bases and J shed 2 bases, with 9 bases lying between them. From germline, CDR1 is MDHEN and CDR2 SYDVKM. CDR3 sequence (DNA): TGTGCCAGCAGTTTACCGGGACGGCAAGAGACCCAGTACTTC. Its protein product is CASSLPGRQETQYF.

The chain links TRBV4-1 to TRBJ1-5; 9 bases align to TRBD1. V gave up 0 bases and J gave up 3 bases; unmatched junction bases: 12. Germline V lookup: CDR1 MGHRA, CDR2 YSYEKL. The CDR3 totals 19 residues. The CDR3 reads CASSQESKVGQGDNQPQHF. Here the CDR3 DNA reads TGCGCCAGCAGCCAAGAGAGTAAGGTGGGACAGGGAGACAATCAGCCCCAGCATTTT.

The chain employs TRBV29-1 and TRBJ2-7, with 9 bases that match TRBD1. The CDR3 is 16 amino acids. The V segment lost 6 bases and the J segment 3 bases; nucleotides outside the gene matches: 15. Germline-derived CDR1 and CDR2 are SQVTM and ANQGSEA. The CDR3 sequence: CSVSSGQGTGDYEQYF. In nucleotides, the CDR3 is TGCAGCGTCTCTTCCGGACAGGGGACTGGTGACTACGAGCAGTACTTC.

The genes are TRBV5-1 and TRBJ2-7; D ambiguous. The V and J ends lost 0 bases and 0 bases respectively, with 4 bases between them. This CDR3 has 13 residues. Germline-derived CDR1 and CDR2 are SGHRS and YFSETQ. CDR3 protein: CASSLEDSYEQYF. The DNA of the CDR3 is TGCGCCAGCAGCTTGGAAGACTCCTACGAGCAGTACTTC.

This chain links TRBV6-1 with TRBJ1-2; D remains unclear. Germline CDR1 reads MNHNS; CDR2 reads SASEGT. V was clipped by 1 base and J by 12 bases, with 6 bases between them. CDR3 length: 10 residues. In DNA form, the CDR3 reads TGTGCCAGCAGTGAAGGCAGAGACACCTTC. Encoded protein: CASSEGRDTF.

The chain uses TRBV5-1 and TRBJ1-1; D might be TRBD1 (5 bases). Germline loops: CDR1 SGHRS, CDR2 YFSETQ. The ends were cut back, 0 bases at V and 11 bases at J, with 17 bases in the middle. There are 14 residues in the CDR3. As DNA, the CDR3 is TGCGCCAGCAGCTTGGCGCCAGGGCCAACTGGGGCTTTCTTT. Translating it yields CASSLAPGPTGAFF.

V and J are TRBV2 and TRBJ1-1; D uncertain. Trimming removed 4 bases at V and 0 bases at J, with 9 bases between. This CDR3 is 14 amino acids long. Germline V lookup: CDR1 SNHLY, CDR2 FYNNEI. CDR3: CASSGSSLNTEAFF. CDR3 DNA sequence: TGTGCCAGCAGTGGAAGCAGCCTGAACACTGAAGCTTTCTTT.

The chain combines TRBV6-5 with TRBJ2-7; 10 bases line up with TRBD1. Germline V gene sequence: CDR1 MNHEY, CDR2 SVGAGI. This CDR3 has 15 amino acids. Losses at the gene ends were 6 bases for V and 2 bases for J; bases not matched to a gene: 7. CDR3 region: CASSPGTGATYEQYF. The CDR3 region has the DNA TGTGCCAGCAGCCCGGGGACAGGGGCAACCTACGAGCAGTACTTC.

This clone was seen a few times. The CDR3 nucleotides read TGCGCCAGCAGCTTGTCACAAGGGGCGTCTGAAGCTTTCTTT. This sequence encodes CASSLSQGASEAFF. The V gene is TRBV5-1, the J gene TRBJ1-1, with a weak D call TRBD1 (5 bases). CDR3 length: 14 residues. With 1 base removed from V and 6 bases from J, the gap between germline ends came to 13 bases. CDR1 and CDR2 from the germline V gene are SGHRS and YFSETQ.

This clone was recorded once. The V and J genes are TRBV30 and TRBJ2-5; D remains unclear. With 0 bases removed from V and 5 bases from J, the gap between germline ends came to 7 bases. CDR1 and CDR2 (germline): GTSNPN, SVGIG (reference sequence). CDR3 length: 12 amino acids. The CDR3 DNA reads as TGTGCCTGGAGTGTATGGGATGAGACCCAGTACTTC. Protein product: CAWSVWDETQYF.

The sample holds a few counts of this clone. The chain carries TRBV21-1 and TRBJ2-1; no DNA check was done on the table's D call, TRBD2. TRBV21-1 is classified as a pseudogene. This CDR3 has 17 amino acids. The CDR3 loop is CASSKGREGIRYNEQFF. DNA for the CDR3: TGTGCCAGCAGCAAAGGGCGGGAGGGGATCAGATACAATGAGCAGTTCTTC.